These T cell receptor beta chains were read from a single sample in a study of monozygotic twins with cystic fibrosis. Only in-frame clones appear in the TCRdb table, and some are missing; sequencing was by immunoSEQ multiplex PCR. The data hold fewer than 30,000 clones, with around four fifths observed a single time. The material sequenced was blood. All receptors come from a girl aged 2-10 years with cystic fibrosis. CDR3s include the opening cysteine and the closing phenylalanine or tryptophan. The D gene is left open where the match is weak. A clone size is listed for some rows: how often the clone was seen (once, few, many), or a class if it is expanded.

D: .
size: few
J: TRBJ1-5
V: TRBV28
CDR3: CASSLLKIGTQSNQPQHF
DNA: TGTGCCAGCAGTTTATTAAAAATCGGGACGCAGAGCAATCAGCCCCAGCATTTT

D: .
size: .
J: TRBJ2-2
V: TRBV5-1
CDR3: CASSLRGENTGELFF
DNA: TGCGCCAGCAGCTTGAGGGGAGAGAACACCGGGGAGCTGTTTTTT

D: TRBD1
size: .
J: TRBJ1-4
V: TRBV4-1
CDR3: CASSRAYNFRDRGRTNEKLFF
DNA: TGCGCCAGCAGCCGCGCCTATAATTTTCGGGACAGGGGGCGAACTAATGAAAAACTGTTTTTT

D: .
size: .
J: TRBJ1-3
V: TRBV5-5
CDR3: CASRSTLNSAGRGNTIYF
DNA: TGTGCCAGCAGGTCAACGCTAAACAGTGCCGGGCGGGGAAACACCATATATTTT

D: .
size: .
J: TRBJ2-7
V: TRBV5-1
CDR3: CASSLNFGTYEQYF
DNA: TGCGCCAGCAGCTTGAATTTCGGAACCTACGAGCAGTACTTC

D: .
size: few
J: TRBJ1-4
V: TRBV9
CDR3: CASSGQEGEKLFF
DNA: TGTGCCAGCAGCGGCCAAGAGGGTGAAAAACTGTTTTTT

D: .
size: few
J: TRBJ1-1
V: TRBV27
CDR3: CASSVDSTGTEAFF
DNA: TGTGCCAGCAGTGTCGACAGTACGGGCACTGAAGCTTTCTTT

D: .
size: .
J: TRBJ2-3
V: TRBV29-1
CDR3: CSVSGMDTDTQYF
DNA: TGCAGCGTCTCCGGGATGGACACAGATACGCAGTATTTT

D: .
size: .
J: TRBJ1-2
V: TRBV6-4
CDR3: CASSDGEQFYGYTF
DNA: TGTGCCAGCAGTGACGGGGAGCAATTCTATGGCTACACCTTC

D: .
size: .
J: TRBJ1-1
V: TRBV28
CDR3: CASRPTGSEAFF
DNA: TGTGCCAGCAGGCCTACAGGGTCTGAAGCTTTCTTT

D: TRBD2
size: .
J: TRBJ2-3
V: TRBV28
CDR3: CASRGRASGRAFSTDTQYF
DNA: TGTGCCAGCAGAGGAAGGGCTAGCGGGAGGGCCTTTAGCACAGATACGCAGTATTTT

D: .
size: .
J: TRBJ1-2
V: TRBV5-5
CDR3: CASRASADNYGYTF
DNA: TGTGCCAGCAGGGCCAGCGCGGACAACTATGGCTACACCTTC

D: .
size: few
J: TRBJ1-2
V: TRBV30
CDR3: CAWSEDRINPGYTF
DNA: TGTGCCTGGAGTGAGGACAGAATAAACCCTGGCTACACCTTC

D: TRBD2
size: .
J: TRBJ2-5
V: TRBV5-4
CDR3: CASTDPAGPQETQYF
DNA: TGTGCCAGCACCGACCCAGCGGGGCCCCAAGAGACCCAGTACTTC

D: .
size: .
J: TRBJ1-2
V: TRBV19
CDR3: CASSMGPGPAGYTF
DNA: TGTGCCAGTAGTATGGGGCCGGGCCCGGCTGGCTACACCTTC

D: .
size: .
J: TRBJ2-6
V: TRBV28
CDR3: CASRPPFGSMPRSGANVLTF
DNA: TGTGCCAGCAGGCCCCCTTTTGGGAGTATGCCGCGCTCTGGGGCCAACGTCCTGACTTTC

D: .
size: .
J: TRBJ2-5
V: TRBV28
CDR3: CASSSGRLVTQETQYF
DNA: TGTGCCAGCAGTTCCGGGCGACTAGTTACGCAAGAGACCCAGTACTTC

D: TRBD1
size: .
J: TRBJ2-1
V: TRBV5-1
CDR3: CASSSTGGWVGEQFF
DNA: TGCGCCAGCAGCTCAACAGGGGGCTGGGTGGGTGAGCAGTTCTTC

D: TRBD2
size: once
J: TRBJ2-2
V: TRBV30
CDR3: CAWSDGRATGELFF
DNA: TGTGCCTGGAGTGACGGGAGGGCCACCGGGGAGCTGTTTTTT

D: .
size: .
J: TRBJ2-7
V: TRBV30
CDR3: CAWSPVRYSSYEQYF
DNA: TGTGCCTGGAGTCCGGTCCGGTACAGCTCCTACGAGCAGTACTTC

D: .
size: .
J: TRBJ1-2
V: TRBV7-9
CDR3: CASSPGQLLDYGYTF
DNA: TGTGCCAGCAGCCCTGGACAGCTTTTGGACTATGGCTACACCTTC

D: TRBD2
size: .
J: TRBJ2-1
V: TRBV11-3
CDR3: CASSLGTVASGVMEQFF
DNA: TGTGCCAGCAGCTTAGGCACTGTTGCTAGCGGGGTCATGGAGCAGTTCTTC

D: .
size: .
J: TRBJ2-7
V: TRBV30
CDR3: CAWSTADRSYEQYF
DNA: TGTGCCTGGAGTACGGCAGATAGGTCCTACGAGCAGTACTTC

D: TRBD1
size: .
J: TRBJ2-6
V: TRBV9
CDR3: CASSAIRTGGSGANVLTF
DNA: TGTGCCAGCAGCGCCATTCGAACAGGGGGCTCTGGGGCCAACGTCCTGACTTTC

D: TRBD1
size: .
J: TRBJ1-1
V: TRBV19
CDR3: CASRGQGGWNTEAFF
DNA: TGTGCCAGTAGAGGACAGGGCGGGTGGAACACTGAAGCTTTCTTT

D: .
size: .
J: TRBJ2-7
V: TRBV30
CDR3: CAWSVLATYEQYF
DNA: TGTGCCTGGAGTGTCCTAGCGACCTACGAGCAGTACTTC

D: .
size: .
J: TRBJ2-2
V: TRBV7-9
CDR3: CASSLRTNTGELFF
DNA: TGTGCCAGCAGCTTACGAACGAACACCGGGGAGCTGTTTTTT

D: .
size: few
J: TRBJ1-1
V: TRBV7-9
CDR3: CASSLSSRWVEAFF
DNA: TGTGCCAGCAGCTTATCATCCCGATGGGTTGAAGCTTTCTTT

D: TRBD2
size: .
J: TRBJ2-5
V: TRBV7-9
CDR3: CASMLAGAVETQYF
DNA: TGTGCCAGCATGTTAGCGGGAGCGGTGGAGACCCAGTACTTC

D: TRBD1
size: .
J: TRBJ2-5
V: TRBV15
CDR3: CATSRGQGHQETQYF
DNA: TGTGCCACCAGCAGAGGACAGGGGCACCAAGAGACCCAGTACTTC

D: .
size: .
J: TRBJ1-1
V: TRBV19
CDR3: CASSESVGDTEAFF
DNA: TGTGCCAGTAGTGAATCCGTCGGGGACACTGAAGCTTTCTTT

D: .
size: once
J: TRBJ2-3
V: TRBV9
CDR3: CASSVDADTQYF
DNA: TGTGCCAGCAGCGTAGATGCAGATACGCAGTATTTT

D: .
size: few
J: TRBJ1-2
V: TRBV6-6
CDR3: CATIQGIGGYTF
DNA: TGTGCCACGATTCAGGGGATAGGCGGCTACACCTTC

D: TRBD1
size: .
J: TRBJ2-2
V: TRBV7-7
CDR3: CASSTAGGLDTGELFF
DNA: TGTGCCAGCAGCACCGCAGGGGGCCTGGACACCGGGGAGCTGTTTTTT

D: .
size: .
J: TRBJ2-3
V: TRBV28
CDR3: CASSFRPFYTDTQYF
DNA: TGTGCCAGCAGTTTCAGACCATTCTACACAGATACGCAGTATTTT

D: TRBD1
size: once
J: TRBJ1-4
V: TRBV30
CDR3: CASDDRGAGKLFF
DNA: TGTGCCTCAGATGACAGGGGGGCGGGAAAACTGTTTTTT

D: .
size: .
J: TRBJ2-7
V: TRBV4-1
CDR3: CASSQSLVGGPYEQYF
DNA: TGCGCCAGCAGCCAATCCCTGGTGGGGGGTCCCTACGAGCAGTACTTC

D: .
size: .
J: TRBJ1-1
V: TRBV10-1
CDR3: CASSATPDTEAFF
DNA: TGCGCCAGCAGTGCGACACCGGACACTGAAGCTTTCTTT

D: .
size: .
J: TRBJ2-1
V: TRBV9
CDR3: CASSVQDRGEQFF
DNA: TGTGCCAGCAGCGTTCAGGACCGGGGTGAGCAGTTCTTC

D: TRBD1
size: .
J: TRBJ1-2
V: TRBV7-9
CDR3: CASSRQGTAHYGYTF
DNA: TGTGCCAGCAGTCGACAGGGAACCGCTCACTATGGCTACACCTTC

D: TRBD1
size: once
J: TRBJ1-5
V: TRBV4-1
CDR3: CASSRLQGGNQPQHF
DNA: TGCGCCAGCAGCCGGTTACAGGGGGGAAATCAGCCCCAGCATTTT

D: .
size: .
J: TRBJ1-2
V: TRBV6-1
CDR3: CASSSKLGGDYGYTF
DNA: TGTGCCAGCAGTTCAAAGCTGGGGGGCGACTATGGCTACACCTTC

D: .
size: .
J: TRBJ1-5
V: TRBV15
CDR3: CATSSGDSNQPQHF
DNA: TGTGCCACCAGCAGTGGGGACAGCAATCAGCCCCAGCATTTT

D: TRBD1
size: .
J: TRBJ2-1
V: TRBV18
CDR3: CASSPPWDRDNEQFF
DNA: TGTGCCAGCTCACCACCATGGGACAGAGACAATGAGCAGTTCTTC

D: .
size: .
J: TRBJ2-6
V: TRBV28
CDR3: CASSEVGANVLTF
DNA: TGTGCCAGCAGTGAGGTCGGGGCCAACGTCCTGACTTTC

D: .
size: .
J: TRBJ2-2
V: TRBV4-2
CDR3: CASSHTGLVAGELFF
DNA: TGTGCCAGCAGCCACACGGGGCTAGTCGCCGGGGAGCTGTTTTTT

D: .
size: .
J: TRBJ2-1
V: TRBV30
CDR3: CAWSKQGLAETYNEQFF
DNA: TGTGCCTGGAGTAAACAGGGGCTAGCGGAAACGTACAATGAGCAGTTCTTC

D: TRBD2
size: once
J: TRBJ2-1
V: TRBV2
CDR3: CASSEEAGASNEQFF
DNA: TGTGCCAGCAGTGAAGAGGCGGGAGCAAGCAATGAGCAGTTCTTC

D: .
size: .
J: TRBJ2-2
V: TRBV5-1
CDR3: CASSITSDRVTGELFF
DNA: TGCGCCAGCAGCATCACTTCGGACAGAGTTACCGGGGAGCTGTTTTTT

D: .
size: .
J: TRBJ1-1
V: TRBV10-3
CDR3: CAISPELNTEAFF
DNA: TGTGCCATCAGCCCCGAGCTAAACACTGAAGCTTTCTTT

D: .
size: .
J: TRBJ1-2
V: TRBV5-1
CDR3: CASSGDGYGYTF
DNA: TGCGCCAGCAGCGGCGACGGCTATGGCTACACCTTC

D: TRBD1
size: .
J: TRBJ2-3
V: TRBV2
CDR3: CASRDRGSTDTQYF
DNA: TGTGCCAGCAGGGACAGGGGAAGCACAGATACGCAGTATTTT

D: TRBD2
size: once
J: TRBJ2-7
V: TRBV5-1
CDR3: CASSLGLPSGYEQYF
DNA: TGCGCCAGCAGCTTGGGTCTGCCTAGCGGCTACGAGCAGTACTTC

D: .
size: .
J: TRBJ1-1
V: TRBV11-3
CDR3: CASSLDLTGRAGTEAFF
DNA: TGTGCCAGCAGCTTAGATCTCACAGGAAGGGCAGGTACTGAAGCTTTCTTT

D: TRBD1
size: .
J: TRBJ1-3
V: TRBV7-2
CDR3: CASSLRQGLSSGNTIYF
DNA: TGTGCCAGCAGCCTTAGACAGGGATTGAGCTCTGGAAACACCATATATTTT

D: .
size: .
J: TRBJ2-7
V: TRBV4-2
CDR3: CASSPLIASTYEQYF
DNA: TGTGCCAGCAGCCCCCTAATAGCTTCTACTTACGAGCAGTACTTC